This paragraph covers one T cell receptor (beta chain) sequence. The antigen is undetermined. Germline V gene sequence: CDR1 SGDLS, CDR2 YYNGEE. This CDR3 comprises 13 residues. V was cut by 3 bases and J by 2 bases, with 8 bases left in between. These data belong to a study of T-cell memory formation after mild COVID-19. Overall study: For the most part, TCR clusters were specific to one donor. General study findings and limits: Clones shrinking between day 15 and 85 showed a balanced CD4/CD8 split, and those that grew later tilted toward CD4+. Cross-reactive memory seemingly joined, as some responding clones were found in pre-infection memory. CD4+ contracting clones lay mainly in CM and EM, CD8+ ones in EMRA.

TCRdb reprocessed the 5' RACE reads via MiXCR and lists one record per CDR3 protein. This sample has about 410,000 distinct CDR3 sequences, with 15% to 20% found just once. Source material: PBMCs or a T cell subset sorted from them (not recorded which). The chain carries TRBV9 and TRBJ2-5, with a possible D match to TRBD1 (6 bases). The sequence came from a man aged 18 to 29 who had mild COVID-19 (a few samples of this study predate the infection). Cell type and time point are not known. Here the CDR3 reads CASSGDMQETQYF. For the CDR3, the DNA is TGTGCCAGCAGCGGGGACATGCAAGAGACCCAGTACTTC.